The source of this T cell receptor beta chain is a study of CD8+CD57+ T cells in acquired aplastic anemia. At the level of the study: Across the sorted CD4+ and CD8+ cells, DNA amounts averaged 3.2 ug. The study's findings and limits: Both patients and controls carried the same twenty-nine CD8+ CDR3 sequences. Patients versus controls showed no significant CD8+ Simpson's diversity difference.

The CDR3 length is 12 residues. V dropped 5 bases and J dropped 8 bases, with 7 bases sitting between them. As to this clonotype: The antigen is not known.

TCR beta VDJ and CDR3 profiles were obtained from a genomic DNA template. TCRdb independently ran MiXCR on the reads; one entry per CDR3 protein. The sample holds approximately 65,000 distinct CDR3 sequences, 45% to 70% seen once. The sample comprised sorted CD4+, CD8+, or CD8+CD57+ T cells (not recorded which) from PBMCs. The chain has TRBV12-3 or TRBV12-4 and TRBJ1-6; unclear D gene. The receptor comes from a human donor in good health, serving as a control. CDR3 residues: CASSRGDSPLHF. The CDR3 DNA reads TGTGCCAGCAGTCGGGGAGATTCACCCCTCCACTTT.